This T cell receptor beta chain comes out of a study of blood T cell repertoires in COVID-19. For the study at large: The United States, Italy and Spain were the sources of the acute and convalescent COVID-19 samples. T cells, B-cell-depleted T cells, or PBMCs supplied cDNA or gDNA.

A Seattle source enrolled patients during active infection and followed them longitudinally. The V gene end was trimmed by 1 base and the J gene end by 6 bases; junction bases not matched to a gene: 0. The length of the CDR3 is 14 residues. The germline V gene has CDR1 LGHDT and CDR2 YNNKEL (reference sequence). In the source study's methods: Amplified reference gene primers provided the basis for estimating nucleated cell counts. Here immunoSEQ multiplex PCR was the method, and the copy in TCRdb shows in-frame clones only, minus some. The D gene and trimming were derived from the DNA, and the V and J assignments and clone size from that table. The table has roughly 30,000 clones, 88% seen once; the top ten hold 7.9%.

Sample: peripheral blood. The TCR was taken from a man in his 60s with COVID-19, enrolled during active disease. The genes are TRBV3-1 (or the pseudogene TRBV3-2) and TRBJ2-4, with 10 nucleotides matching TRBD1. CDR3 sequence: CASSQGDRGNIQYF. The CDR3 DNA reads TGTGCCAGCAGCCAAGGGGACAGGGGAAACATTCAGTACTTC.